The T cell receptor (beta chain) described here comes from a study of blood T cell repertoires in COVID-19. Study overall: Specimens from acute and convalescent COVID-19 originated in the United States, Italy and Spain. PBMCs, B-cell-depleted T cells, or T cells provided the cDNA or gDNA that made up the material.

The CDR3 has 15 residues. The V gene's germline CDR1 is KGHSH and CDR2 LQKENI. Trimming cost V 6 bases and J 3 bases; bases outside gene matches: 4. Details on this clone: Other DNA sequences of this sample code for an identical CDR3.

Original data processing: Using reference gene primer amplification, nucleated cell counts were estimated. This table comes from immunoSEQ multiplex PCR, and its TCRdb copy is limited to in-frame clones, with some not included. V, J and clone size were drawn from that table, and D and trimming were deduced from the DNA. The top ten hold 2.5% to 3% of the sample, which has around 170,000 clones, roughly 70% seen once. The specimen was peripheral blood. This TCR came from an elderly woman with acute or convalescent COVID-19. The chain has TRBV18 and TRBJ2-1, with TRBD2 identical over 11 bases. The CDR3 DNA reads TGTGCCAGCTCCCCCGGGACTAGCGGCTACAATGAGCAGTTCTTC. Translation gives CASSPGTSGYNEQFF. Variable domain in full (rest from reference TRBV18 and TRBJ2-1): NAGVMQNPRHLVRRRGQEARLRCSPMKGHSHVYWYRQLPEEGLKFMVYLQKENIIDESGMPKERFSAEFPKEGPSILRIQQVVRGDSAAYFCASSPGTSGYNEQFFGPGTRLTVL.